The 11 T cell receptor beta chains below were found in one sample sequenced in a study of T cell clonotyping in hematopoietic cell transplantation. Some clones are missing from TCRdb's copy, which holds only in-frame ones; the method was immunoSEQ multiplex PCR. Here the sample spans approximately 41,000 clones, about 96% being singletons. The specimen was peripheral blood mononuclear cells. The receptors were sampled from a man between 25 and 39 years old in good health. Some clones in this sample may be carry-over from other donors' samples.

This rearrangement joins TRBV9 to TRBJ2-5; no definite D call. Germline-derived CDR1 and CDR2 are SGDLS and YYNGEE. The V gene lost 6 bases and the J gene lost 0 bases, with 6 bases spanning the gap. The CDR3 length is 12 residues. The CDR3 region is CASNRDQETQYF. CDR3 coding DNA: TGTGCCAGCAATAGGGACCAAGAGACCCAGTACTTC.

The chain has TRBV4-1 and TRBJ2-7, with D tentatively TRBD1 (5 bases). V lost 4 bases to trimming and J lost 3 bases, with 10 bases between them. Per germline, CDR1 MGHRA and CDR2 YSYEKL. CDR3 length: 13 residues. The CDR3 region is CASSRQPLYEQYF. CDR3 DNA: TGCGCCAGCAGCCGACAGCCACTCTACGAGCAGTACTTC.

The J gene is TRBJ1-1, the V gene TRBV12-5; a weak D match, TRBD1 (5 bases). The V end lost 3 bases, the J end lost 4 bases, and 9 bases lay between the germline ends. The CDR3 has 13 amino acids. Germline lookup yields CDR1 LGHNT and CDR2 FRNRAP. CDR3 nucleotide sequence: TGTGCTAGTGGTTTTAAAGGGACCACTGAAGCTTTCTTT. Its protein is CASGFKGTTEAFF.

This clone was recorded only once. This chain joins TRBV4-3 and TRBJ2-3; a weak D match, TRBD2 (6 bases). V was pared by 0 bases and J by 3 bases, with 16 bases between. Germline lookup yields CDR1 LGHNA and CDR2 YSLEER. CDR3 size: 17 residues. CDR3 in amino acids: CASSQELRDSKTDTQYF. In DNA, the CDR3 is TGCGCCAGCAGCCAAGAACTCCGGGACTCGAAGACAGATACGCAGTATTTT.

The chain couples TRBV7-6 to TRBJ1-3, with 7 nucleotides matching TRBD1. This CDR3 comprises 17 residues. Germline values: CDR1 SGHVS, CDR2 FNYEAQ. V shed 2 bases and J 0 bases; nucleotides not matched to a gene: 7. This CDR3 is CASSLTSGGFSGNTIYF. CDR3 DNA sequence: TGTGCCAGCAGCTTAACTTCAGGGGGTTTCTCTGGAAACACCATATATTTT.

The chain recombines TRBV9 with TRBJ2-1; 11 bases are shared with TRBD2. In germline, CDR1 is SGDLS, CDR2 YYNGEE. This CDR3 is built from 16 residues. Trimming removed 3 bases from V and 2 bases from J; junction bases left unmatched: 4. The CDR3 loop is CASSAMTSGTYNEQFF. Here the CDR3 DNA reads TGTGCCAGCAGCGCAATGACTAGCGGGACCTACAATGAGCAGTTCTTC.

CDR3 region: CASSSLEDTEAFF. In nucleotides, the CDR3 is TGCGCCAGCAGCTCTCTAGAAGACACTGAAGCTTTCTTT. V is TRBV5-1 and J is TRBJ1-1; D unclear. The CDR3 runs 13 residues. The germline CDR1 and CDR2 sequences are SGHRS and YFSETQ. V was pared by 3 bases and J by 3 bases, with 9 bases between.

This clone was seen once. This sequence joins TRBV6-1 and TRBJ2-5, with D uncertain. V dropped 8 bases and J dropped 5 bases, with 15 bases sitting between them. CDR1 is MNHNS and CDR2 is SASEGT in the germline V gene. The CDR3 loop spans 13 amino acids. The chain's CDR3 is CASWPVSSETQYF. For the CDR3, the DNA is TGTGCCAGCTGGCCGGTCAGCTCCGAGACCCAGTACTTC.

V gene TRBV19 combines with J gene TRBJ2-6; D is ambiguous. With 7 bases removed from V and 4 bases from J, the gap between germline ends came to 2 bases. The CDR3 consists of 11 residues. CDR1 and CDR2 (germline): LNHDA, SQIVND (reference sequence). The CDR3 loop is CASTGANVLTF. For the CDR3, the DNA is TGTGCCAGTACCGGGGCCAACGTCCTGACTTTC.

The chain uses TRBV11-2 and TRBJ1-2; perhaps TRBD1 as D (5 bases). Trimming cost V 1 base and J 5 bases, with 11 bases left between them. Germline assignment: CDR1 SGHAT and CDR2 FQNNGV. The CDR3 consists of 14 residues. As DNA, the CDR3 is TGTGCCAGCAGCTTAGGTGTAGGGGATTATGGCTACACCTTC. Translating it yields CASSLGVGDYGYTF.

The chain has TRBV11-2 and TRBJ2-7; a possible D gene is TRBD1 (5 bases). V lost 3 bases to trimming and J lost 0 bases, with 15 bases between them. Per the germline V gene, CDR1 is SGHAT and CDR2 is FQNNGV. This CDR3 spans 16 amino acids. The CDR3 DNA reads as TGTGCCAGCAGCTTTACTCGAACAGGACCCTCCTACGAGCAGTACTTC. This gives the protein CASSFTRTGPSYEQYF.